A single sample is the source of the 21 T cell receptor beta chains below, sequenced in a study of cytomegalovirus exposure and HLA in healthy donors. Use of 60 Vbeta and 13 Jbeta primers characterized the PCR. Only in-frame clones appear in the TCRdb table, and some are missing; sequencing was by immunoSEQ multiplex PCR. The sample yields about 120,000 clones, approximately 83% seen once. The sample was PBMCs. These receptors were collected from a man aged 35 to 55 in good health and CMV-seronegative.

This clone was seen more than once but under ten times. The identical CDR3 is also encoded by other nucleotide sequences in the sample. The chain recombines TRBV5-1 with TRBJ2-2; 7 bases fit TRBD1. The CDR3 runs to 16 residues. Germline CDR1 SGHRS, CDR2 YFSETQ. Trimming removed 0 bases from V and 2 bases from J; junction bases left unmatched: 4. The DNA of the CDR3 is TGCGCCAGCAGCTTGGCCGGGACAGTTAACACCGGGGAGCTGTTTTTT. Protein sequence: CASSLAGTVNTGELFF. The full variable domain, with the rest looked up from reference TRBV5-1 and TRBJ2-2, is KAGVTQTPRYLIKTRGQQVTLSCSPISGHRSVSWYQQTPGQGLQFLFEYFSETQRNKGNFPGRFSGRQFSNSRSEMNVSTLELGDSALYLCASSLAGTVNTGELFFGEGSRLTVL.

The rearrangement joins TRBV6-1 to TRBJ2-1; a weak D match, TRBD2 (6 bases). This CDR3 has 14 residues. V lost 0 bases and J 3 bases, leaving 6 bases between the germline ends. In germline, CDR1 is MNHNS, CDR2 SASEGT. CDR3 amino acids: CASSEAGGYNEQFF. The CDR3 DNA is TGTGCCAGCAGTGAAGCGGGGGGCTACAATGAGCAGTTCTTC.

V gene TRBV6-6 combines with J gene TRBJ1-6; D is perhaps TRBD1 (6 bases). The CDR3 loop spans 15 amino acids. Trimming took off 2 bases at V and 8 bases at J, with 13 bases between the two ends. CDR1 and CDR2 from the germline V gene are MNHNY and SVGAGI (reference sequence). In DNA form, the CDR3 reads TGTGCCAGCAGTTACCGGGGGGCGCAGGATTCACCCCTCCACTTT. This sequence encodes CASSYRGAQDSPLHF.

The J gene is TRBJ2-1, the V gene TRBV4-3; 8 nucleotides match TRBD1. With 0 bases clipped from V and 9 bases from J, the junction kept 7 bases outside the gene matches. The CDR3 spans 15 residues. The V gene's germline CDR1 is LGHNA and CDR2 YSLEER. CDR3 sequence: CASSQDTGQGTEQFF. The CDR3 DNA reads TGCGCCAGCAGCCAAGATACTGGACAGGGAACTGAGCAGTTCTTC.

This rearrangement joins TRBV13 to TRBJ1-6; 7 nucleotides line up with TRBD1. This CDR3 comprises 14 residues. Germline CDR1 PRHDT, CDR2 FYEKMQ (reference sequence). Trimming at V came to 2 bases and at J to 9 bases, leaving 4 bases not matched to a gene. The CDR3 spells CASSLKGAVSPLHF. The CDR3 nucleotides read TGTGCCAGCAGCTTAAAGGGGGCTGTTTCACCCCTCCACTTT.

The rearrangement joins TRBV7-6 to TRBJ2-1, with 11 bases identical to TRBD1. In germline, CDR1 is SGHVS, CDR2 FNYEAQ. This CDR3 has 16 amino acids. Trimming took 4 bases from V and 0 from J; bases not matched to a gene: 2. In DNA, the CDR3 is TGTGCCAGCAGCTGGACAGGGGGCAGCTCCTACAATGAGCAGTTCTTC. Protein: CASSWTGGSSYNEQFF.

This sequence joins TRBV6-5 and TRBJ2-7; TRBD1 matches at 7 bases. Germline V gene sequence: CDR1 MNHEY, CDR2 SVGAGI. The CDR3 length is 14 residues. V shed 2 bases, J shed 5 bases, and the junction held 6 bases outside the gene matches. Here the CDR3 reads CASSYLDRINEQYF. CDR3 bases: TGTGCCAGCAGTTACCTGGACAGGATCAACGAGCAGTACTTC.

The rearrangement links TRBV5-5 to TRBJ2-7; TRBD2 is a possible D gene (5 bases). V gave up 3 bases and J gave up 4 bases, with 14 bases separating them. The CDR3 has 14 residues. CDR1 and CDR2 from the germline V gene are SGHKS and YYEKEE (reference sequence). CDR3 DNA: TGTGCCAGCAGCTCGGACTGGTTAAGGTACGAGCAGTACTTC. It encodes CASSSDWLRYEQYF. The entire variable domain, with the rest obtained from reference TRBV5-5 and TRBJ2-7, is as follows: DAGVTQSPTHLIKTRGQQVTLRCSPISGHKSVSWYQQVLGQGPQFIFQYYEKEERGRGNFPDRFSARQFPNYSSELNVNALLLGDSALYLCASSSDWLRYEQYFGPGTRLTVT.

V usage is TRBV28 and J usage is TRBJ1-2; unclear D gene. Germline loops: CDR1 MDHEN, CDR2 SYDVKM. CDR3 size: 13 residues. The V end lost 5 bases, the J end lost 4 bases, and 11 bases lay between the germline ends. The CDR3 is CASSRGKGYGYTF. As DNA, the CDR3 is TGTGCCAGCAGTCGGGGAAAGGGCTATGGCTACACCTTC.

The gene calls are TRBV9 and TRBJ1-4; D is undetermined. CDR1 SGDLS and CDR2 YYNGEE come from the germline V gene. V was pared by 4 bases and J by 0 bases, with 10 bases between. The length of the CDR3 is 15 residues. CDR3 amino acids: CASSPRVATNEKLFF. The DNA for the CDR3 is TGTGCCAGCAGCCCCCGGGTTGCAACTAATGAAAAACTGTTTTTT.

V is TRBV15 and J is TRBJ2-1; TRBD1 agrees at 8 bases. Germline CDR1 LNHNV, CDR2 YYDKDF (reference sequence). CDR3 length: 12 residues. The trim removed 10 bases at V and 3 bases at J, leaving 2 bases unmatched. The CDR3 loop reads CAKDRDYNEQFF. CDR3 DNA sequence: TGTGCCAAGGACAGGGACTACAATGAGCAGTTCTTC.

The genes are TRBV5-4 and TRBJ1-1; TRBD1 matches at 8 bases. In germline, CDR1 is SGHNT, CDR2 YYREEE (reference sequence). The V segment lost 0 bases and the J segment 5 bases; nucleotides outside the gene matches: 6. The CDR3 sequence is 15 residues long. CDR3 nucleotide sequence: TGTGCCAGCAGCTTGGTCCACAGGGGGAAGACTGAAGCTTTCTTT. Its translation: CASSLVHRGKTEAFF.

The chain links TRBV6-6 to TRBJ2-5; 9 bases match TRBD2. The V gene's germline CDR1 is MNHNY and CDR2 SVGAGI (reference sequence). With V trimmed by 5 bases and J by 5 bases, 9 bases remained unmatched. CDR3 size: 15 residues. CDR3 nucleotides: TGTGCCAGCAGTCTCGTTCGCGGGGGGGCTGAGACCCAGTACTTC. It encodes CASSLVRGGAETQYF.

The table lists this clone with a count of one. The genes are TRBV28 and TRBJ1-5; no definite D call. This CDR3 has 12 residues. Germline V gene data show CDR1 as MDHEN and CDR2 as SYDVKM. Between the trimmed V and J ends, which lost 7 bases and 0 bases, there was a span of 4 bases. For the CDR3, the DNA is TGTGCCAGCAAGAGTAGCAATCAGCCCCAGCATTTT. It codes for CASKSSNQPQHF.

The CDR3 reads CSATGGKGTGNQETQYF. DNA of the CDR3: TGCAGCGCTACGGGGGGAAAGGGGACAGGGAATCAAGAGACCCAGTACTTC. The chain employs TRBV29-1 and TRBJ2-5; 9 bases fit TRBD1. Per the germline V gene, CDR1 is SQVTM and CDR2 is ANQGSEA. The trim removed 7 bases at V and 2 bases at J, leaving 17 bases unmatched. The CDR3 extends over 17 amino acids. The full variable domain, completed using reference TRBV29-1 and TRBJ2-5, is SAVISQKPSRDICQRGTSLTIQCQVDSQVTMMFWYRQQPGQSLTLIATANQGSEATYESGFVIDKFPISRPNLTFSTLTVSNMSPEDSSIYLCSATGGKGTGNQETQYFGPGTRLLVL.

The V call is TRBV27, the J call TRBJ1-5, with 8 bases that match TRBD1. V was pared by 2 bases and J by 0 bases, with 9 bases of the junction left unmatched. The germline gives CDR1 MNHEY, CDR2 SMNVEV (reference sequence). The CDR3 loop spans 18 amino acids. The CDR3 spells CASSLGPGQGYSNQPQHF. The CDR3 DNA follows: TGTGCCAGCAGTTTAGGCCCAGGACAGGGCTATAGCAATCAGCCCCAGCATTTT.

The chain combines TRBV5-4 with TRBJ1-2, with D possibly matching TRBD1 (5 bases). Deletions cut 0 bases from V and 4 bases from J, with 16 bases between. The V gene's germline CDR1 is SGHNT and CDR2 YYREEE (reference sequence). This CDR3 is built from 16 residues. CDR3 sequence: CASSLGVRDGSYGYTF. The CDR3 DNA sequence: TGTGCCAGCAGCTTGGGTGTACGGGACGGGAGCTATGGCTACACCTTC.

This clone was observed a handful of times. This chain joins TRBV28 and TRBJ2-7, with 8 bases identical to TRBD1. V lost 7 bases to trimming and J lost 2 bases; unmatched junction nucleotides: 13. Germline assignment: CDR1 MDHEN and CDR2 SYDVKM. The CDR3 is 16 amino acids. The chain's CDR3 is CASNPRRGQAAYEQYF. In DNA, the CDR3 is TGTGCCAGCAACCCCCGGCGGGGACAGGCAGCCTACGAGCAGTACTTC.

The chain combines TRBV27 with TRBJ2-7; 8 positions match TRBD1. V dropped 4 bases and J dropped 6; count of bases not matched to a gene: 8. Germline lookup yields CDR1 MNHEY and CDR2 SMNVEV (reference sequence). CDR3 length: 14 amino acids. The CDR3 sequence: CASSSRGRNSEQYF. Here the CDR3 DNA reads TGTGCCAGCAGTTCCAGGGGGCGTAACTCCGAGCAGTACTTC.

This chain joins TRBV6-6 and TRBJ1-4; the D is unclear. V lost 4 bases and J lost 0, with 9 bases in between. CDR1 and CDR2 (germline): MNHNY, SVGAGI (reference sequence). The CDR3 contains 15 residues. In nucleotides, the CDR3 is TGTGCCAGCAGTTCCAGACGGGCAACTAATGAAAAACTGTTTTTT. Residues: CASSSRRATNEKLFF.

V gene TRBV18 combines with J gene TRBJ2-7; 7 bases align to TRBD1. This CDR3 comprises 13 residues. Per germline, CDR1 KGHSH and CDR2 LQKENI. V lost 5 bases, J lost 6 bases, and 7 bases stayed unmatched. CDR3 region: CASSTTGDREQYF. DNA of the CDR3: TGTGCCAGCTCAACTACAGGGGACCGCGAGCAGTACTTC.